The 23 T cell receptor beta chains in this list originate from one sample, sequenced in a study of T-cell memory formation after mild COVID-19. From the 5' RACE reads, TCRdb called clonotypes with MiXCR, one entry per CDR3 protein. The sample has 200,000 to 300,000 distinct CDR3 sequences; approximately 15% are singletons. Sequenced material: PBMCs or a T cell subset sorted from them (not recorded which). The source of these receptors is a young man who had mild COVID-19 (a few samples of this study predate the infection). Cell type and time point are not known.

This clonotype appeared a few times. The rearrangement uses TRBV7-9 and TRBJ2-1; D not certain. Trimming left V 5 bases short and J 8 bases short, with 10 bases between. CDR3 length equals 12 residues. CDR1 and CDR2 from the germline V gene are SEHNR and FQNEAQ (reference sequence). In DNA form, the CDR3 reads TGTGCCAGCAGCCGATGGGTCGATGAGCAGTTCTTC. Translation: CASSRWVDEQFF.

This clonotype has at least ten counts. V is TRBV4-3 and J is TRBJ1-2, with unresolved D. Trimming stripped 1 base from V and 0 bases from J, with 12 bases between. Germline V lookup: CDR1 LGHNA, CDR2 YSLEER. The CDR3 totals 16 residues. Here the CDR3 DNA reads TGCGCCAGCAGCCAAGCTACGGGAGGCTCTAACTATGGCTACACCTTC. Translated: CASSQATGGSNYGYTF.

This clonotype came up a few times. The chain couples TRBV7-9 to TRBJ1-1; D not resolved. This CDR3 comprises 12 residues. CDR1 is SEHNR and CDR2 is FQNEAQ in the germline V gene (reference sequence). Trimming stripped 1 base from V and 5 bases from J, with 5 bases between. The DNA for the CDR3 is TGTGCCAGCAGCTTAGATGGTACTGAAGCTTTCTTT. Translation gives CASSLDGTEAFF.

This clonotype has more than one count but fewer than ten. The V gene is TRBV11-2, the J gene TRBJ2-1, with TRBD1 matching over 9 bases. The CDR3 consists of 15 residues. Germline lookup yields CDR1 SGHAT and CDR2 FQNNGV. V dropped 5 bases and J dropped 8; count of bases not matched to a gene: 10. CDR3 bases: TGTGCCAGCAGCGCCCGGGGACAGGGAGGTTATGAGCAGTTCTTC. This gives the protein CASSARGQGGYEQFF.

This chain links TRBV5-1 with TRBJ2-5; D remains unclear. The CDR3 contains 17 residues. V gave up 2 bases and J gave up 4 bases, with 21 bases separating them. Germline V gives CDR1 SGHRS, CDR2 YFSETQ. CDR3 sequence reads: CASSFGERTVVGETQYF. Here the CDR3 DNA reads TGCGCCAGCAGCTTCGGTGAGCGAACAGTAGTAGGAGAGACCCAGTACTTC.

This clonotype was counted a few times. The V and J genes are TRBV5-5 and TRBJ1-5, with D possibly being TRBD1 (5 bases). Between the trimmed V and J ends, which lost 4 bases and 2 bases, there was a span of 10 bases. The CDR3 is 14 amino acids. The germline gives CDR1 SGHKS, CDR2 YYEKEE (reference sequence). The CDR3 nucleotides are TGTGCCAGCAGCGAGGGGACCGGCAATCAGCCCCAGCATTTT. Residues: CASSEGTGNQPQHF.

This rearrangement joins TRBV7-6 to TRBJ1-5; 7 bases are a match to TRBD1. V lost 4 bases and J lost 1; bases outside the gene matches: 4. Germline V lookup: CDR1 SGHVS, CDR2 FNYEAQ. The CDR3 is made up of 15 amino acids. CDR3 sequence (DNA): TGTGCCAGCAGCTACCCGGGACAGAGCAATCAGCCCCAGCATTTT. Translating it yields CASSYPGQSNQPQHF.

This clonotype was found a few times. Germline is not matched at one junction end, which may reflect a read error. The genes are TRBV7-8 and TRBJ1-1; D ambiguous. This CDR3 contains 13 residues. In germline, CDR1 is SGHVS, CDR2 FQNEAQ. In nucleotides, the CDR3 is TGTGCCAGCCGGGCCACGGCGAACCCTGAAGCTTTCTTT. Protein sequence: CASRATANPEAFF.

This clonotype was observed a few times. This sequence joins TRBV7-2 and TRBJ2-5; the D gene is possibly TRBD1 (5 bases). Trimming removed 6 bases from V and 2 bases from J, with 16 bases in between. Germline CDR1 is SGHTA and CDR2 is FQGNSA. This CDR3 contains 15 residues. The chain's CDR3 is CASRRRQNLQETQYF. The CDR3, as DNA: TGTGCCAGCAGGAGGAGACAGAACTTACAAGAGACCCAGTACTTC. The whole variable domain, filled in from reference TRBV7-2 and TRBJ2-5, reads GAGVSQSPSNKVTEKGKDVELRCDPISGHTALYWYRQSLGQGLEFLIYFQGNSAPDKSGLPSDRFSAERTGGSVSTLTIQRTQQEDSAVYLCASRRRQNLQETQYFGPGTRLLVL.

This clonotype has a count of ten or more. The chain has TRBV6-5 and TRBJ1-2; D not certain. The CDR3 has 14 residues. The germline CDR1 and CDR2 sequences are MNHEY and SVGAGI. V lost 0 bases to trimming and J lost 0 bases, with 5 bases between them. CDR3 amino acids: CASSYSKANYGYTF. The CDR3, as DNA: TGTGCCAGCAGTTACTCAAAGGCTAACTATGGCTACACCTTC.

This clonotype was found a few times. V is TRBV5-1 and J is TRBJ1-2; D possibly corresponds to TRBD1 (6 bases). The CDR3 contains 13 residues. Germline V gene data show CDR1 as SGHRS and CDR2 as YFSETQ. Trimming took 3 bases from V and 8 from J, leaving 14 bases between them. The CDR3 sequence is CASSSQQGNGYTF. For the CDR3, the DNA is TGCGCCAGCAGCTCCCAACAGGGTAACGGCTACACCTTC.

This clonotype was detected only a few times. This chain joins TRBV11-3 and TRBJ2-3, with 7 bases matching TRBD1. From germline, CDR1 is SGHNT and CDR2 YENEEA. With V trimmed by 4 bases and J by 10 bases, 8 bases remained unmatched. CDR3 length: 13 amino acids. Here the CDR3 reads CASSSDPGQSQYF. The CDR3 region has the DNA TGTGCCAGCAGCTCCGACCCGGGACAGTCGCAGTATTTT.

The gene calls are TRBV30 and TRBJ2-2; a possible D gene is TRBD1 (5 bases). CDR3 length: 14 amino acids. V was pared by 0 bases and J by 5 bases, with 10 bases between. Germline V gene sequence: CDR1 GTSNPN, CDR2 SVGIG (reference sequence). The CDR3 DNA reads TGTGCCTGGAGTGTAGATGCAGGGACCGGGGAGCTGTTTTTT. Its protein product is CAWSVDAGTGELFF.

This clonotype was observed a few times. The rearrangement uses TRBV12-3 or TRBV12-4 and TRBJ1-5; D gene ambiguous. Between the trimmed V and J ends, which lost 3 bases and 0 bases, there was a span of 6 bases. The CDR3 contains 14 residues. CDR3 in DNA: TGTGCCAGCAGTTTCGGGTATAGCAATCAGCCCCAGCATTTT. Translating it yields CASSFGYSNQPQHF.

Here the CDR3 reads CASSQRRAYDNSPLHF. The CDR3 DNA is TGCGCCAGCAGCCAAAGGAGGGCTTATGATAATTCACCCCTCCACTTT. The rearrangement joins TRBV4-3 to TRBJ1-6, with D unclear. CDR3 length equals 16 residues. V was shortened by 2 bases and J by 5 bases, with 13 bases between the two germline ends. Germline CDR1 is LGHNA and CDR2 is YSLEER.

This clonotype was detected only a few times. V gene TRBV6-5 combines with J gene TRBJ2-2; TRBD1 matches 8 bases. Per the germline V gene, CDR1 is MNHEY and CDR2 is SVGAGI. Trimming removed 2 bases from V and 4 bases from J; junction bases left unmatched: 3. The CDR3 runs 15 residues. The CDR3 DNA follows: TGTGCCAGCAGTTACCAGGGGGCTGTCACCGGGGAGCTGTTTTTT. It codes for CASSYQGAVTGELFF.

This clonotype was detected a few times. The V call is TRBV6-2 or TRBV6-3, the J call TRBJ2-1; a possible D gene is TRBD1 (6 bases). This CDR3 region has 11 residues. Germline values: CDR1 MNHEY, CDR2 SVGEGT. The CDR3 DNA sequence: TGTGCAACCAGGGGCACAAATGAGCAGTTCTTC. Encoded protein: CATRGTNEQFF.

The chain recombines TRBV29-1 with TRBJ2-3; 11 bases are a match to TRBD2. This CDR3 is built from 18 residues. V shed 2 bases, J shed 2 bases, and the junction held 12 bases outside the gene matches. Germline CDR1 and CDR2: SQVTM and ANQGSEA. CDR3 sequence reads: CSVEMPVGLAEHTDTQYF. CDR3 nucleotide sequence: TGCAGCGTTGAAATGCCCGTGGGACTAGCGGAACACACAGATACGCAGTATTTT.

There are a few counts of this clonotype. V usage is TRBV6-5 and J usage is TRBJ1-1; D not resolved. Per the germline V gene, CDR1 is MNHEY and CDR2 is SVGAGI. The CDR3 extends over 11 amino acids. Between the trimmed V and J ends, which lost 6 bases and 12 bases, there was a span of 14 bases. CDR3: CASRAAGWTFF. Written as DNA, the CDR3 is TGTGCCAGCAGGGCAGCGGGTTGGACTTTCTTT.

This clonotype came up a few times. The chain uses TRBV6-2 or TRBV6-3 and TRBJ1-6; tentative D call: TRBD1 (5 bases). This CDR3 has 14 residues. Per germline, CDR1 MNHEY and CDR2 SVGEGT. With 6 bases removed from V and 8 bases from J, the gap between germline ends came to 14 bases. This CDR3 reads CASRGGNSHSPLHF. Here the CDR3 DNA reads TGTGCCAGCAGGGGGGGGAACAGTCATTCACCCCTCCACTTT.

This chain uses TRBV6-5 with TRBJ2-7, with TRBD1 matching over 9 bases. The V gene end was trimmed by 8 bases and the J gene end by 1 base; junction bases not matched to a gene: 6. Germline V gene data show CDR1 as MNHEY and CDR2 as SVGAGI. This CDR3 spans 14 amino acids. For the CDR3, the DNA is TGTGCCAGCGGAACAGGGGGCGCATCCTACGAGCAGTACGTC. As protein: CASGTGGASYEQYV.

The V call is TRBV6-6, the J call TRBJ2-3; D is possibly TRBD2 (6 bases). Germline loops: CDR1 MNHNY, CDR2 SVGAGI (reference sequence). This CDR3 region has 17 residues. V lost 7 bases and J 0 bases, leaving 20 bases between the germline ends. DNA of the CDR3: TGTGCCAGCACTCAGACTAGGGGTGGCTCTAGCACAGATACGCAGTATTTT. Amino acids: CASTQTRGGSSTDTQYF.

The DNA of the CDR3 is TGTGCCAGCAGCTTGGAATTGACGGGGGCAAGCACAGATACGCAGTATTTT. Protein product: CASSLELTGASTDTQYF. The chain is built from TRBV5-4 and TRBJ2-3; D is perhaps TRBD1 or TRBD2 (6 bases each). The V end lost 0 bases, the J end lost 0 bases, and 14 bases lay between the germline ends. This CDR3 has 17 amino acids. CDR1 is SGHNT and CDR2 is YYREEE in the germline V gene (reference sequence).